The 3 T cell receptor beta chains presented below share a single source sample, sequenced in a study of regulatory T cells in long-lasting Graves disease. According to the study, TCR beta libraries were built with iRepertoire HTBI primers and CDR3-region Arm-PCR. TCRdb re-derived calls from the multiplex PCR reads in MiXCR, one entry per CDR3 protein. The sample lists roughly 700,000 distinct CDR3 sequences, about 30% occurring once. Time point noted: persistent/refractory GD, antithyroid drugs over 5 years with positive TRAb. RNA isolated from PBMCs was used to make the TCR library. Sequencing was performed on peripheral blood mononuclear cells (PBMCs), taken when the disease was refractory, from a patient treated with antithyroid drugs. Receptors were obtained from a female donor with Graves disease.

This clonotype was seen many times. J is TRBJ1-2 and V is TRBV12-3 or TRBV12-4; TRBD1 is a possible D gene (6 bases). The V end was cut by 5 bases, the J end by 3 bases, with 16 bases between. The CDR3 runs to 15 residues. CDR3 region: CASSQTTGAYYGYTF. Here the CDR3 DNA reads TGTGCCAGCAGTCAAACGACAGGAGCGTACTATGGCTACACCTTC.

J is TRBJ2-4 and V is TRBV5-1; 11 bases line up with TRBD2. CDR3 length: 15 amino acids. The V and J ends lost 4 bases and 6 bases, in that order; junction bases with no gene match: 6. CDR1 is SGHRS, CDR2 YFSETQ, per germline. The CDR3 DNA sequence: TGCGCCAGCAGCCTATCCGGGACTAGCGGAAACATTCAGTACTTC. It translates to CASSLSGTSGNIQYF.

Many counts were recorded for this clonotype. V usage is TRBV7-2 and J usage is TRBJ2-3; D possibly corresponds to TRBD2 (6 bases). The CDR3 is 13 residues long. Germline V gives CDR1 SGHTA, CDR2 FQGNSA. V lost 4 bases to trimming and J lost 4 bases, with 9 bases between them. The CDR3 loop reads CASSSGVSDTQYF. The CDR3 coding sequence is TGTGCCAGCAGCTCGGGGGTCTCAGATACGCAGTATTTT.